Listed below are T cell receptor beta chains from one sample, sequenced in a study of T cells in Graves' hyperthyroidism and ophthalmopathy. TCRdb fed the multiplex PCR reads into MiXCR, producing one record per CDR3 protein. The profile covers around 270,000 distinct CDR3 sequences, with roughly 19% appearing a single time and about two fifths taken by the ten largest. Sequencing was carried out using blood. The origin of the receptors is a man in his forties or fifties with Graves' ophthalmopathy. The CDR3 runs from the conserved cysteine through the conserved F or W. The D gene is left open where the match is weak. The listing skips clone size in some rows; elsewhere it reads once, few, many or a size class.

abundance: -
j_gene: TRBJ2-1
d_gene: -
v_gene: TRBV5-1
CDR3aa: CASSLDRTILTDEQFF
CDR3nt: TGCGCCAGCAGCTTGGATAGGACTATCCTGACCGATGAGCAGTTCTTC

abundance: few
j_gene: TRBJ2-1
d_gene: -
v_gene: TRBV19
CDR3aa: CASRPPKHHNEQFF
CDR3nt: TGTGCCAGTCGGCCCCCAAAACACCACAATGAGCAGTTCTTC

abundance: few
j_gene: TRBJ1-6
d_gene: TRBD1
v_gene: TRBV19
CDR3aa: CASSATGDNSPLHF
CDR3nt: TGTGCCAGTAGCGCTACAGGGGATAATTCACCCCTCCACTTT

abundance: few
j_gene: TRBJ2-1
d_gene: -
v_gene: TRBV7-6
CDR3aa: CASSLVKSPYNEQFF
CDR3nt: TGTGCCAGCAGCTTAGTAAAATCCCCCTACAATGAGCAGTTCTTC

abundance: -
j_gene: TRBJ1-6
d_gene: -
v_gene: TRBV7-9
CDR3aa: CASSFFTDSPLHF
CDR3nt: TGTGCCAGCAGCTTTTTCACAGATTCACCCCTCCACTTT

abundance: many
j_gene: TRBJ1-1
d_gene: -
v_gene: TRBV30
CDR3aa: CAWSVETPNTEAFF
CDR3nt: TGTGCCTGGAGTGTAGAGACCCCGAACACTGAAGCTTTCTTT

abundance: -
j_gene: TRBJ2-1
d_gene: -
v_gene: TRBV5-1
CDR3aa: CASSFSPPRVDEQFF
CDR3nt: TGCGCCAGCAGCTTCAGCCCTCCGAGGGTAGATGAGCAGTTCTTC

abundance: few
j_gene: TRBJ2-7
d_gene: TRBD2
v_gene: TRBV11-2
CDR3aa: CASSPGPVAGGPPTEQYF
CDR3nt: TGTGCCAGCAGCCCAGGCCCGGTAGCGGGAGGGCCCCCCACCGAGCAGTACTTC

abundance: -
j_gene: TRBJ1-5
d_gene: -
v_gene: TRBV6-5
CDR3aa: CASSHGRGFSNQPQHF
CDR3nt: TGTGCCAGCAGTCACGGCCGGGGGTTTAGCAATCAGCCCCAGCATTTT

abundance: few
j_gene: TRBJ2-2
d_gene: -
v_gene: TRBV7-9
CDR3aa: CASSPQGYVGELFF
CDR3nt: TGTGCCAGCAGCCCCCAGGGCTACGTCGGGGAGCTGTTTTTT

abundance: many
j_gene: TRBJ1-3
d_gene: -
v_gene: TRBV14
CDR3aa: CASSQVGNTIYF
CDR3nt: TGTGCCAGCAGCCAAGTGGGAAACACCATATATTTT

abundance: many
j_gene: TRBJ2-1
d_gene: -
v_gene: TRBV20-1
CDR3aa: CSATDGNEQFF
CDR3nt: TGCAGTGCAACGGACGGCAATGAGCAGTTCTTC

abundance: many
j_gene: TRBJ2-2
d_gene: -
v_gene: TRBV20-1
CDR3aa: CSARRPAGELFF
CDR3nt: TGCAGTGCTAGACGCCCAGCCGGGGAGCTGTTTTTT

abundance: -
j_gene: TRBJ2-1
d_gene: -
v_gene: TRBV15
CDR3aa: CATSVGTPSYNEQFF
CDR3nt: TGTGCCACCAGCGTAGGGACACCCTCCTACAATGAGCAGTTCTTC

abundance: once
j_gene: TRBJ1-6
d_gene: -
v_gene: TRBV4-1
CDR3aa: CASSQVGREDSPLHF
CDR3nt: TGCGCCAGCAGCCAAGTGGGCAGGGAGGATTCACCCCTCCACTTT

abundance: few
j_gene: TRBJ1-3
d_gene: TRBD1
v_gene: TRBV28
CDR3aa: CASVTSGQGIGNTIYF
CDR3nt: TGTGCCAGCGTGACCTCGGGACAGGGGATCGGAAACACCATATATTTT

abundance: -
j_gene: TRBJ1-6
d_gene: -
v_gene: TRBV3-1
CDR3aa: CASSRESSYNSPLHF
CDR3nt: TGTGCCAGCAGCCGGGAGAGCTCCTATAATTCACCCCTCCACTTT

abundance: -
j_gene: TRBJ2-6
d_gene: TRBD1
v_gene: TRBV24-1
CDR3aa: CATSDPGQGLHVLTF
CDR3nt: TGTGCCACCAGTGACCCGGGACAGGGGCTCCACGTCCTGACTTTC

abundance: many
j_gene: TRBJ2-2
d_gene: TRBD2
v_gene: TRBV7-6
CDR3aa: CASSSGSFTGELFF
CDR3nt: TGTGCCAGCAGTAGCGGGAGTTTCACCGGGGAGCTGTTTTTT

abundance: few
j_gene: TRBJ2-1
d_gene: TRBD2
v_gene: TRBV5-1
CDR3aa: CASSLDPSGSLYNEQFF
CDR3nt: TGCGCCAGCAGCTTGGACCCTAGCGGGAGTCTCTACAATGAGCAGTTCTTC

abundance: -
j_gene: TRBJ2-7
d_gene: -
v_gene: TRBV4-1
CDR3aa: CATLHRRSSYEQYF
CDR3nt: TGCGCCACCCTACATCGGCGGAGCTCCTACGAGCAGTACTTC

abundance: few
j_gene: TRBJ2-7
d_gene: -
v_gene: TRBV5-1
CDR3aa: CASSTAGSYEQYF
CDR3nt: TGCGCCAGCAGTACGGCGGGATCCTACGAGCAGTACTTC

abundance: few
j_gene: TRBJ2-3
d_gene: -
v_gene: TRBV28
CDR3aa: CASSSGGGGADTQYF
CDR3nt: TGTGCCAGCAGTTCGGGTGGAGGGGGGGCAGATACGCAGTATTTT

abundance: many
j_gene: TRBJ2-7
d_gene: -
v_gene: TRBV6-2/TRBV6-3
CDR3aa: CASSYLRGARYEQYF
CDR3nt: TGTGCCAGCAGTTACTTAAGGGGGGCGCGATACGAGCAGTACTTC

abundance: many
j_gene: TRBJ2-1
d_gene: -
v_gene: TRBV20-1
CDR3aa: CSAPGETGEQFF
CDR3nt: TGCAGTGCTCCAGGGGAGACGGGTGAGCAGTTCTTC

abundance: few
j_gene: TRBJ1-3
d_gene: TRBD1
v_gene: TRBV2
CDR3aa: CASTLGTGSGNTIYF
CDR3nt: TGTGCCAGCACCCTTGGGACAGGTTCAGGAAACACCATATATTTT

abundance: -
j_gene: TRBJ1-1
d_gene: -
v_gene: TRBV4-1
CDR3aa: CASSQGMGTEAFF
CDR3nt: TGCGCCAGCAGCCAGGGGATGGGGACTGAAGCTTTCTTT

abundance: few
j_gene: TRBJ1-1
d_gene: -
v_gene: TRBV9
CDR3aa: CASSVGRENTEAFF
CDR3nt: TGTGCCAGCAGCGTAGGCCGAGAAAACACTGAAGCTTTCTTT

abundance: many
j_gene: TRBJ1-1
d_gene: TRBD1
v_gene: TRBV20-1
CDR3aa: CSAREGTAEAFF
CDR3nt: TGCAGTGCTAGAGAGGGGACAGCTGAAGCTTTCTTT

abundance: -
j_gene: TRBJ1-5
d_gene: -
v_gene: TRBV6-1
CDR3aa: CASSGTIGRMEPQHF
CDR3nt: TGTGCCAGCAGTGGTACCATAGGGCGGATGGAGCCCCAGCATTTT

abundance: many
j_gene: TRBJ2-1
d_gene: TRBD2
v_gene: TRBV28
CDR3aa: CASSSPGAGGAYNEQFF
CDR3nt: TGTGCCAGCAGTTCGCCCGGGGCGGGAGGCGCCTACAATGAGCAGTTCTTC

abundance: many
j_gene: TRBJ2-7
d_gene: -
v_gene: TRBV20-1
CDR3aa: CSASRGRTYEQYF
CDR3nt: TGCAGTGCTAGCAGAGGACGCACCTACGAGCAGTACTTC

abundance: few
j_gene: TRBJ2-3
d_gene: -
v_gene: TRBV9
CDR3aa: CASSVGGASIRGTDTQYF
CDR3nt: TGTGCCAGCAGCGTAGGTGGAGCCTCCATCCGGGGCACAGATACGCAGTATTTT

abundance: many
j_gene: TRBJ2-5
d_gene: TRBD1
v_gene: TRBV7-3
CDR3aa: CASSLTHYRGTQETQYF
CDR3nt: TGTGCCAGCAGCTTAACCCACTACAGGGGAACTCAAGAGACCCAGTACTTC

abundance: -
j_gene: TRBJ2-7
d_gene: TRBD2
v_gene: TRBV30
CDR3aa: CAWTSGRAYEQYF
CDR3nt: TGTGCCTGGACTAGCGGGAGGGCCTACGAGCAGTACTTC

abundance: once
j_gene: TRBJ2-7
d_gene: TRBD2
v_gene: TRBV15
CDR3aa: CATGLAGGAYEQYF
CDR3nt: TGTGCCACCGGGCTAGCGGGAGGGGCCTACGAGCAGTACTTC

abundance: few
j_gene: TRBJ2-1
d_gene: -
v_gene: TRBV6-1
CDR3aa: CASSYTSGPNNEQFF
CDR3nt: TGTGCCAGCAGTTATACTTCGGGCCCAAACAATGAGCAGTTCTTC

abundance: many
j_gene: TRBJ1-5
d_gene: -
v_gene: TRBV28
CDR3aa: CASSLRDANQPQHF
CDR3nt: TGTGCCAGCAGTTTACGGGACGCCAATCAGCCCCAGCATTTT